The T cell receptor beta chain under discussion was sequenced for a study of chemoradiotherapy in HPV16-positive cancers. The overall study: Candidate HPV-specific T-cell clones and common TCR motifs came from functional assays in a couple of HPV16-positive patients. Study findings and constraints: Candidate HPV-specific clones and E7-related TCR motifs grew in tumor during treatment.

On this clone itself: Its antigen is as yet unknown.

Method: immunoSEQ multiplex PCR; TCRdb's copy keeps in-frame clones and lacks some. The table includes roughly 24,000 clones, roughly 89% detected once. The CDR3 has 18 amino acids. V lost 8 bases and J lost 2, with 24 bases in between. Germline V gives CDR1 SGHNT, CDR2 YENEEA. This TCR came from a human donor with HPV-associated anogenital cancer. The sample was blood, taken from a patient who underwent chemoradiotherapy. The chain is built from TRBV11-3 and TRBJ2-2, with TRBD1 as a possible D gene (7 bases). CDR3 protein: CASGRKREDRINTGELFF. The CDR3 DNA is TGTGCCAGCGGAAGGAAAAGGGAGGACAGGATAAACACCGGGGAGCTGTTTTTT.